Following are 24 T cell receptor beta chains from one sample sequenced in a study of response to subunit inactivated influenza vaccine. TCRdb fed the RT-PCR reads into MiXCR, producing one record per CDR3 protein. The sample gives 450,000 to 600,000 distinct CDR3 sequences, around 8% of which show up once; about an eighth is in the top ten. Specimen: PBMCs from blood, collected less than 25 months after vaccination. Receptors originate from a man aged 50 to 69 who received an inactivated influenza vaccine.

This clonotype was seen a handful of times. V is TRBV5-1 and J is TRBJ1-1; maybe TRBD1 (5 bases). Germline CDR1 reads SGHRS; CDR2 reads YFSETQ. The CDR3 totals 16 residues. Trimming stripped 0 bases from V and 3 bases from J, with 15 bases between. CDR3 sequence (DNA): TGCGCCAGCAGCTTGGAGAGCTGGGGCAGGGACACTGAAGCTTTCTTT. It codes for CASSLESWGRDTEAFF. The full variable domain, rest sourced from reference TRBV5-1 and TRBJ1-1, is KAGVTQTPRYLIKTRGQQVTLSCSPISGHRSVSWYQQTPGQGLQFLFEYFSETQRNKGNFPGRFSGRQFSNSRSEMNVSTLELGDSALYLCASSLESWGRDTEAFFGQGTRLTVV.

There are a few counts of this clonotype. V gene TRBV5-6 combines with J gene TRBJ1-2; no clear D. Germline V lookup: CDR1 SGHDT, CDR2 YYEEEE. The CDR3 loop spans 13 amino acids. The germline V and J ends were trimmed by 0 bases and 9 bases, with 12 bases remaining between them. The CDR3 nucleotides are TGTGCCAGCAGCTTGGCCCAAAGGGAGAGCTACACCTTC. Amino acids: CASSLAQRESYTF.

The chain employs TRBV10-3 and TRBJ2-2; D is ambiguous. The CDR3 runs to 14 residues. In germline, CDR1 is ENHRY, CDR2 SYGVKD. The germline V and J ends were trimmed by 4 bases and 1 base, with 7 bases remaining between them. CDR3 sequence (DNA): TGTGCCATCAGTGGCGTAAAGAACACCGGGGAGCTGTTTTTT. As protein: CAISGVKNTGELFF.

Only a few counts were recorded for this clonotype. J is TRBJ2-7 and V is TRBV4-3, with 8 bases matching TRBD2. Germline CDR1 is LGHNA and CDR2 is YSLEER. The V and J ends lost 3 bases and 0 bases, in that order; junction bases with no gene match: 7. The CDR3 is 16 residues long. For the CDR3, the DNA is TGCGCCAGCAGCCAGGGTGTAGCGGGATCCTCCTACGAGCAGTACTTC. It codes for CASSQGVAGSSYEQYF.

A few counts support this clonotype. V is TRBV29-1 and J is TRBJ2-7; tentative D call: TRBD1 (6 bases). Germline V gives CDR1 SQVTM, CDR2 ANQGSEA. This CDR3 is built from 13 residues. V lost 1 base and J lost 2, with 9 bases in between. The CDR3: CSVEGAGAYEQYF. The CDR3 nucleotides read TGCAGCGTTGAAGGGGCAGGGGCCTACGAGCAGTACTTC.

The chain uses TRBV6-5 and TRBJ2-7, with no clear D. The CDR3 totals 14 residues. Germline assignment: CDR1 MNHEY and CDR2 SVGAGI. Trimming removed 0 bases at V and 2 bases at J, with 8 bases between. The CDR3 bases are TGTGCCAGCAGTTACTCGTCAATGGCCTACGAGCAGTACTTC. Protein sequence: CASSYSSMAYEQYF.

This clonotype was picked up many times. The chain has TRBV6-1 and TRBJ1-4, with TRBD1 matching over 7 bases. Germline lookup yields CDR1 MNHNS and CDR2 SASEGT. This CDR3 has 15 amino acids. V lost 7 bases, J lost 2 bases, and 7 bases stayed unmatched. The CDR3 DNA is TGTGCCAGCACCGCGACAGGGAACACTAATGAAAAACTGTTTTTT. Protein product: CASTATGNTNEKLFF.

This clonotype was detected only a few times. This chain links TRBV11-2 with TRBJ2-3, with 9 nucleotides matching TRBD2. The V gene end was trimmed by 2 bases and the J gene end by 4 bases; junction bases not matched to a gene: 10. The germline V gene has CDR1 SGHAT and CDR2 FQNNGV. There are 17 residues in the CDR3. CDR3 in amino acids: CASSLNVGGRAADTQYF. The CDR3 DNA follows: TGTGCCAGCAGCTTAAATGTAGGCGGGAGGGCGGCAGATACGCAGTATTTT. Filled out from reference TRBV11-2 and TRBJ2-3, the complete variable domain reads EAGVAQSPRYKIIEKRQSVAFWCNPISGHATLYWYQQILGQGPKLLIQFQNNGVVDDSQLPKDRFSAERLKGVDSTLKIQPAKLEDSAVYLCASSLNVGGRAADTQYFGPGTRLTVL.

This clonotype came up a few times. The chain carries TRBV12-3 or TRBV12-4 and TRBJ2-4, with D perhaps being TRBD1 or TRBD2 (5 bases each). The V gene lost 5 bases and the J gene lost 8 bases, with 16 bases spanning the gap. CDR3 length equals 14 residues. CDR3: CASSVAGTPHIQYF. The CDR3 DNA sequence: TGTGCCAGCAGTGTGGCAGGGACCCCTCACATTCAGTACTTC.

This clonotype was detected many times. The rearrangement links TRBV12-3 or TRBV12-4 to TRBJ1-2; D remains ambiguous. This CDR3 spans 16 amino acids. V gave up 3 bases and J gave up 1 base, with 15 bases separating them. The CDR3 here is CASSFRLGVNNYGYTF. Here the CDR3 DNA reads TGTGCCAGCAGTTTTAGACTCGGGGTCAATAACTATGGCTACACCTTC.

The sample holds a few counts of this clonotype. The J gene is TRBJ2-2, the V gene TRBV29-1, with D perhaps matching TRBD2 (6 bases). V lost 4 bases, J lost 6 bases, and 6 bases lay in between. The CDR3 totals 11 residues. The germline V gene encodes CDR1 SQVTM and CDR2 ANQGSEA. The CDR3 DNA reads as TGCAGCGTTGGCGGGGCCGGGGAGCTGTTTTTT. Amino acids: CSVGGAGELFF.

CDR3 sequence: CASSQGTGASSYEQYF. The CDR3 nucleotides read TGCGCCAGCAGCCAAGGCACGGGGGCATCCTCCTACGAGCAGTACTTC. The V and J genes are TRBV4-3 and TRBJ2-7; tentatively, D is TRBD1 or TRBD2 (6 bases each). CDR1 and CDR2 from the germline V gene are LGHNA and YSLEER. The CDR3 has 16 amino acids. V was trimmed by 1 base and J by 0 bases, leaving 13 bases between them.

This clonotype was seen a handful of times. The chain uses TRBV7-2 and TRBJ2-1; 7 bases line up with TRBD2. This CDR3 is built from 14 residues. Germline CDR1 SGHTA, CDR2 FQGNSA. This chain's CDR3 is CVSAGDSSYNEQFF. CDR3 coding DNA: TGTGTATCCGCGGGGGACTCATCCTACAATGAGCAGTTCTTC. The variable domain in full, completed from reference TRBV7-2 and TRBJ2-1, reads GAGVSQSPSNKVTEKGKDVELRCDPISGHTALYWYRQSLGQGLEFLIYFQGNSAPDKSGLPSDRFSAERTGGSVSTLTIQRTQQEDSAVYLCVSAGDSSYNEQFFGPGTRLTVL.

The V and J genes are TRBV20-1 and TRBJ1-4, with D maybe TRBD1 (5 bases). This CDR3 has 14 residues. The germline V gene has CDR1 DFQATT and CDR2 SNEGSKA (reference sequence). Trimming took off 6 bases at V and 0 bases at J, with 11 bases between the two ends. CDR3 loop: CSARLGATNEKLFF. CDR3 sequence (DNA): TGCAGTGCGAGACTGGGGGCAACTAATGAAAAACTGTTTTTT.

The V gene is TRBV5-6, the J gene TRBJ1-2, with D possibly matching TRBD1 (6 bases). V was shortened by 0 bases and J by 8 bases, with 14 bases between the two germline ends. Germline CDR1 SGHDT, CDR2 YYEEEE. This CDR3 is 14 amino acids long. CDR3 sequence reads: CASSLGRGQGGYTF. The CDR3 coding sequence is TGTGCCAGCAGCTTGGGGCGGGGGCAAGGAGGCTACACCTTC.

In its sample, this clonotype was seen many times. The V gene is TRBV28, the J gene TRBJ2-5; D possibly corresponds to TRBD2 (5 bases). The ends were cut back, 1 base at V and 4 bases at J, with 7 bases in the middle. This CDR3 contains 13 residues. In germline, CDR1 is MDHEN, CDR2 SYDVKM. For the CDR3, the DNA is TGTGCCAGCAGTTTATCTAGCACAGAGACCCAGTACTTC. Translating gives CASSLSSTETQYF. Full variable domain (outside the CDR3, taken from reference TRBV28 and TRBJ2-5): DVKVTQSSRYLVKRTGEKVFLECVQDMDHENMFWYRQDPGLGLRLIYFSYDVKMKEKGDIPEGYSVSREKKERFSLILESASTNQTSMYLCASSLSSTETQYFGPGTRLLVL.

This clonotype occurred many times. The gene calls are TRBV7-6 and TRBJ1-5; tentative D call: TRBD1 (5 bases). The V gene lost 4 bases and the J gene lost 9 bases, with 16 bases spanning the gap. The CDR3 spans 14 residues. CDR1 and CDR2 from the germline V gene are SGHVS and FNYEAQ. CDR3 loop: CASSSGHEIGPQHF. CDR3 DNA sequence: TGTGCCAGCAGCTCCGGACATGAGATAGGGCCCCAGCATTTT.

This chain links TRBV5-1 with TRBJ2-1; 9 bases fit TRBD1. Germline loops: CDR1 SGHRS, CDR2 YFSETQ. With V trimmed by 3 bases and J by 4 bases, 8 bases remained unmatched. The CDR3 extends over 16 amino acids. CDR3 residues: CASSSVDRGGYNEQFF. The CDR3 DNA reads TGCGCCAGCAGCTCTGTTGACAGGGGGGGGTACAATGAGCAGTTCTTC.

This clonotype has at least ten counts. The chain has TRBV5-5 and TRBJ1-1, with TRBD1 identical over 7 bases. The V gene end was trimmed by 0 bases and the J gene end by 5 bases; junction bases not matched to a gene: 7. Germline values: CDR1 SGHKS, CDR2 YYEKEE (reference sequence). The CDR3 spans 15 residues. The CDR3 reads CASSLESGGWTEAFF. CDR3 in DNA: TGTGCCAGCAGCTTGGAGTCAGGGGGATGGACTGAAGCTTTCTTT. Supplemented by reference TRBV5-5 and TRBJ1-1, the full variable domain reads DAGVTQSPTHLIKTRGQQVTLRCSPISGHKSVSWYQQVLGQGPQFIFQYYEKEERGRGNFPDRFSARQFPNYSSELNVNALLLGDSALYLCASSLESGGWTEAFFGQGTRLTVV.

This clonotype was seen more than once but under ten times. The chain has TRBV7-9 and TRBJ2-7; D assignment may be TRBD1 or TRBD2 (5 bases each). The V end lost 8 bases, the J end lost 4 bases, and 24 bases lay between the germline ends. This CDR3 has 16 residues. The germline V gene encodes CDR1 SEHNR and CDR2 FQNEAQ (reference sequence). The CDR3 DNA sequence: TGTGCCAGCTCAAAAGAGGGGACGCTAGGCAAATACGAGCAGTACTTC. Its translation: CASSKEGTLGKYEQYF.

This clonotype was seen ten or more times. In DNA, the CDR3 is TGTGCCAGCAGCTTAAAAGTCTCGTGGACTAGCGGGGATCTCGAGCAGTACTTC. Its protein product is CASSLKVSWTSGDLEQYF. The J gene is TRBJ2-7, the V gene TRBV13; 12 nucleotides line up with TRBD2. After removal of 2 bases from V and 6 bases from J, the junction contained 14 bases not matched to a gene. Germline CDR1 PRHDT, CDR2 FYEKMQ (reference sequence). The CDR3 has 18 amino acids.

This clonotype was seen a few times. The chain has TRBV5-1 and TRBJ2-5, with 8 bases aligning to TRBD2. V shed 2 bases and J 4 bases; nucleotides not matched to a gene: 10. The germline V gene encodes CDR1 SGHRS and CDR2 YFSETQ. The CDR3 is made up of 16 amino acids. CDR3 amino acids: CASSLSGRALVETQYF. CDR3 DNA sequence: TGCGCCAGCAGCTTATCCGGGAGGGCCCTCGTAGAGACCCAGTACTTC.

This clonotype was observed a handful of times. The V gene is TRBV24-1, the J gene TRBJ2-1, with TRBD2 matching over 9 bases. Looked up from germline, CDR1 is KGHDR and CDR2 is SFDVKD. Unmatched junction bases numbered 8, after V lost 9 bases and J lost 9 bases. CDR3 length: 13 amino acids. The DNA of the CDR3 is TGTGCCACCGGGACTAGCCTTTGGGGTGAGCAGTTCTTC. Its translation: CATGTSLWGEQFF.

With regard to this clonotype: A much larger clone lies a single base off, so this may be a read error. The J gene is TRBJ2-1, the V gene TRBV4-3; no clear D gene. The CDR3 is made up of 15 amino acids. Trimming removed 4 bases at V and 6 bases at J, with 16 bases between. Germline loops: CDR1 LGHNA, CDR2 YSLEER. The CDR3 here is CASSRGILRFNEQFF. The CDR3 DNA follows: TGCGCCAGCAGCCGCGGAATACTAAGGTTCAATGAGCAGTTCTTC.